This TCR beta chain was captured by sequencing in a study of blood T cell repertoires in COVID-19. Participants, about 18 to 89 years old, spanned approximately 25 US areas. From germline, CDR1 is SNHLY and CDR2 FYNNEI. The CDR3 runs 14 residues. Unmatched junction bases numbered 5, after V lost 1 base and J lost 5 bases. Profiled with immunoSEQ multiplex PCR; TCRdb holds only in-frame clones, not every one. The sample gives roughly 230,000 clones, 85% to 90% of which show up once; around 4.2% is in the top ten. The TCR originated in a woman aged 25 to 39 with acute COVID-19. This chain connects TRBV2 to TRBJ2-7; 7 bases fit TRBD1. Sequences were obtained from PBMCs or T cells enriched from blood (not recorded which). CDR3 nucleotide sequence: TGTGCCAGCAGTGAAGACAGGGGCCGGGACGAGCAGTACTTC. As protein: CASSEDRGRDEQYF.